This TCR beta chain was observed in a study of metastatic and nonmetastatic thyroid tumors. Study overall: Peripheral blood and tumor or nodule samples from malignant and benign thyroid patients were compared.

This clone occurred many times. Its antigen is unknown. The CDR3 totals 15 residues. From germline, CDR1 is SGHTA and CDR2 FQGNSA. V trimming: 5 bases; J trimming: 2 bases; junction bases outside the gene matches: 8. As handled by the study authors: What underpinned the distant-metastasis classifier for papillary thyroid cancer was the set of CDR3 differences across clinicopathological groups. TCRdb ran MiXCR on the PCR reads. It is TCRdb's table, rather than the study itself, that gives the V and J calls and clone size. The sample consists of about 16,000 clones, roughly 26% of them appearing once. Regarding the study as a whole: When malignant thyroid tumors were compared with benign nodules, TCR beta diversity was reportedly significantly higher in the malignant tumors. This held in both blood and tumor samples.

Every patient was untreated before thyroid surgery. The sequenced sample was tumor tissue. The chain carries TRBV7-2 and TRBJ2-7; 8 nucleotides agree with TRBD2. This receptor was identified in a male donor with papillary thyroid cancer or a benign thyroid nodule (not recorded which). Some clones in this sample may be carry-over from other donors' samples. CDR3 amino acids: CASSRYGGGAYEQYF. Here the CDR3 DNA reads TGTGCCAGCAGCCGGTACGGGGGGGGCGCCTACGAGCAGTACTTC.